These T cell receptor beta chains were read from a single sample in a study of Graves' ophthalmopathy and Graves' hyperthyroidism. MiXCR, applied by TCRdb to the multiplex PCR reads, yields one record per CDR3 protein. The sample yields 400,000 to 450,000 distinct CDR3 sequences, about 21% seen once. The sequencing input was peripheral blood. These receptors were collected from a woman aged 18-35 years with stable Graves' hyperthyroidism. The CDR3 runs from the conserved cysteine through the conserved F or W. A D gene is named only where the DNA matches it firmly. The size entry gives once, few or many counts, or a class when the clone is expanded.

d_call: -
v_call: TRBV18
clone_size: many
j_call: TRBJ2-7
cdr3_aa: CASSPGQNSYEQYF
cdr3_nt: TGTGCCAGCTCACCTGGACAGAACTCCTACGAGCAGTACTTC

d_call: -
v_call: TRBV6-5
clone_size: many
j_call: TRBJ1-2
cdr3_aa: CASSYSGTPNGYTF
cdr3_nt: TGTGCCAGCAGTTATTCCGGGACACCGAACGGCTACACCTTC

d_call: -
v_call: TRBV20-1
clone_size: many
j_call: TRBJ2-7
cdr3_aa: CSGRSGAPYEQYF
cdr3_nt: TGCAGTGGTAGGTCGGGAGCTCCCTACGAGCAGTACTTC

d_call: -
v_call: TRBV29-1
clone_size: many
j_call: TRBJ1-1
cdr3_aa: CSLLLDKNTEAFF
cdr3_nt: TGCAGCCTTCTTCTAGACAAGAACACTGAAGCTTTCTTT

d_call: TRBD1
v_call: TRBV20-1
clone_size: many
j_call: TRBJ1-6
cdr3_aa: CSAQGGGVLYNSPLHF
cdr3_nt: TGCAGTGCTCAGGGGGGGGGAGTCCTCTATAATTCACCCCTCCACTTT

d_call: TRBD1
v_call: TRBV6-2/TRBV6-3
clone_size: many
j_call: TRBJ2-6
cdr3_aa: CASSYSIWTGMDSGANVLTF
cdr3_nt: TGTGCCAGCAGTTACTCGATTTGGACAGGGATGGACTCTGGGGCCAACGTCCTGACTTTC

d_call: TRBD2
v_call: TRBV6-5
clone_size: many
j_call: TRBJ2-2
cdr3_aa: CASSYRGGRVTGELFF
cdr3_nt: TGTGCCAGCAGTTACAGGGGCGGGAGGGTTACCGGGGAGCTGTTTTTT

d_call: -
v_call: TRBV10-3
clone_size: many
j_call: TRBJ2-7
cdr3_aa: CAIKPSELDYEQYF
cdr3_nt: TGTGCCATCAAACCAAGCGAGCTTGACTACGAGCAGTACTTC

d_call: -
v_call: TRBV29-1
clone_size: many
j_call: TRBJ1-2
cdr3_aa: CSGGTADGYTF
cdr3_nt: TGCAGCGGCGGGACGGCTGATGGCTACACCTTC

d_call: -
v_call: TRBV25-1
clone_size: many
j_call: TRBJ1-2
cdr3_aa: CASSKGVNGYTF
cdr3_nt: TGTGCCAGCAGTAAGGGGGTAAATGGCTACACCTTC